One and the same sample provided the 2 T cell receptor beta chains below, sequenced in a study of blood T cell repertoires in COVID-19. TCRdb's copy holds only in-frame clones and misses some; the assay was immunoSEQ multiplex PCR. The sample contains about 140,000 clones, 75% to 90% of which appear only once. Sequences were obtained from PBMCs or T cells enriched from blood (not recorded which). All receptors derive from a man aged 60 to 75 who had recovered from COVID-19.

The chain joins TRBV18 to TRBJ2-2, with 9 bases lining up with TRBD1. Germline V gene sequence: CDR1 KGHSH, CDR2 LQKENI. This CDR3 is built from 16 residues. V trimming: 2 bases; J trimming: 5 bases; junction bases outside the gene matches: 6. CDR3 DNA: TGTGCCAGCTCACCAGAAGTGACAGGGGGTACCGGGGAGCTGTTTTTT. This translates into CASSPEVTGGTGELFF.

The chain carries TRBV5-6 and TRBJ2-3; TRBD1 is a possible D gene (5 bases). Per the germline V gene, CDR1 is SGHDT and CDR2 is YYEEEE. The CDR3 is 13 amino acids. Trimming removed 4 bases at V and 6 bases at J, with 12 bases between. The CDR3: CASSTQGPDTQYF. The DNA for the CDR3 is TGTGCCAGCAGCACCCAGGGTCCCGATACGCAGTATTTT. Complete variable domain (other parts from reference TRBV5-6 and TRBJ2-3): DAGVTQSPTHLIKTRGQQVTLRCSPKSGHDTVSWYQQALGQGPQFIFQYYEEEERQRGNFPDRFSGHQFPNYSSELNVNALLLGDSALYLCASSTQGPDTQYFGPGTRLTVL.